The clone carrying this T cell receptor beta chain has just a few counts. The data originate from a study of blood T cell repertoires in COVID-19. Study at large: T cells, B-cell-depleted T cells, or PBMCs supplied cDNA or gDNA.

Trimming stripped 4 bases from V and 1 base from J, with 7 bases between. The CDR3 is 14 residues long. The V gene's germline CDR1 is MNHEY and CDR2 SMNVEV (reference sequence). Per the study methods: Amplification from reference gene primers served as the basis for estimated nucleated cell counts. TCRdb keeps only in-frame clones here, not all; method: immunoSEQ multiplex PCR. V, J and clone size are those of that table, while D and trimming were read from the DNA. The sample carries approximately 300,000 clones, about 90% recorded once. Individuals drawn from 24 US areas were about 18 to 95 years old. Participants' own reports of clinical history determined their cohort assignment.

The V and J genes are TRBV27 and TRBJ2-2; the D is unclear. The sample was PBMCs or T cells enriched from blood (not recorded which). The receptor was isolated from a woman aged 18-29 years with acute COVID-19. The CDR3 DNA follows: TGTGCCAGCAGTTCCCCCGGGAACACCGGGGAGCTGTTTTTT. As protein: CASSSPGNTGELFF.